A selection of T cell receptor beta chains follows, all from one sample in a study of OX40 agonist ivuxolimab in advanced cancers. Clones were read by immunoSEQ multiplex PCR, and TCRdb kept only the in-frame ones, dropping some. The sample holds tens of thousands of clones, roughly 82% seen once. The material was CD4+ or CD8+ T cells sorted from blood, obtained in a trial of the OX40 agonist ivuxolimab. Source of these receptors: an adult with an advanced solid tumor such as melanoma, head and neck, liver or kidney cancer. Both conserved end residues are part of each CDR3. D genes are given only for firm matches. Clone sizes are given selectively: once, few, many, or a class where the clone is expanded.

>TRBJ1-2|TRBD1|NA|TRBV6-1
TGTGCCAGCTGGGACAGCCAGAGGGGCTACACCTTC
CASWDSQRGYTF
>TRBJ1-1|TRBD1|few|TRBV7-6
TGTGCCAGCAGCTCTAGGACAGGGGGCGCGGGCACTGAAGCTTTCTTT
CASSSRTGGAGTEAFF
>TRBJ1-4|NA|NA|TRBV7-9
TGTGCCAGCAGCTCTCGACGGTCGGGGGAAAAACTGTTTTTT
CASSSRRSGEKLFF
>TRBJ2-4|TRBD1|NA|TRBV18
TGTGCCAGCTCCGGAGCCGGGACAGGGGGCCTTATAGCCAAAAACATTCAGTACTTC
CASSGAGTGGLIAKNIQYF
>TRBJ1-1|NA|NA|TRBV30
TGTGCCTGGAAGAGGCCGAACACTGAAGCTTTCTTT
CAWKRPNTEAFF
>TRBJ2-7|NA|NA|TRBV6-5
TGTGCCAGCAGTTACTCGGTCTGGGGATCCTACGAGCAGTACTTC
CASSYSVWGSYEQYF
>TRBJ2-4|NA|NA|TRBV6-1
TGTGCCAGCACCGAGGGGATGAACATTCAGTACTTC
CASTEGMNIQYF
>TRBJ2-1|NA|NA|TRBV28
TGTGCCAGCAGTGGCGGGACCCCTAACAATGAGCAGTTCTTC
CASSGGTPNNEQFF
>TRBJ1-1|NA|NA|TRBV2
TGTGCCAGCAGGGGCATGGACACTGAAGCTTTCTTT
CASRGMDTEAFF
>TRBJ2-3|NA|NA|TRBV5-5
TGTGCCAGCAGCTTGGAGGATCGCACAGATACGCAGTATTTT
CASSLEDRTDTQYF
>TRBJ2-7|NA|NA|TRBV28
TGTGCCAGTACAGGTCCAGAGCGTTACGAGCAGTACTTC
CASTGPERYEQYF
>TRBJ1-2|NA|NA|TRBV6-1
TGTGCCAGCAGTGAAGCAGGCAGGTTGGGCTATGGCTACACCTTC
CASSEAGRLGYGYTF
>TRBJ1-5|TRBD1|NA|TRBV5-5
TGTGCCAGCAGCTTACAGGGGATGCAGCCCCAGCATTTT
CASSLQGMQPQHF
>TRBJ1-1|NA|NA|TRBV6-1
TGTGCCAGCAGTGTGGCAGGGGTCCCTGAAGCTTTCTTT
CASSVAGVPEAFF
>TRBJ2-7|NA|NA|TRBV19
TGTGCCAGTAGTGAAAAACCCGGGACACCAAATGGGCAGTACTTC
CASSEKPGTPNGQYF
>TRBJ1-1|TRBD1|once|TRBV28
TGTGCCAGCAGTTTACCGAATCGACAGACAGGGCGACCTGTCACTGAAGCTTTCTTT
CASSLPNRQTGRPVTEAFF
>TRBJ2-1|NA|NA|TRBV28
TGTGCCAGCGGGCCCAACAATGAGCAGTTCTTC
CASGPNNEQFF
>TRBJ2-5|NA|NA|TRBV5-1
TGCGCCAGCAGCTTGGGAGAAGAGACCCAGTACTTC
CASSLGEETQYF
>TRBJ1-4|NA|NA|TRBV6-1
TGTGCCAGCAGTTCCGGTGCAGGAGTCGGAAAACTGTTTTTT
CASSSGAGVGKLFF
>TRBJ2-5|TRBD2|NA|TRBV11-2
TGTGCCAGCAGCCCCGGGACTAGCGTTCCGCTGTACTTC
CASSPGTSVPLYF
>TRBJ2-2|TRBD1|NA|TRBV11-1
TGTGCCAGCAGCTCGGGGACAGGGGCGTACACCGGGGAGCTGTTTTTT
CASSSGTGAYTGELFF
>TRBJ2-7|TRBD2|NA|TRBV28
TGTGCCACCGGACTAGCGGGAGCTAAGGGCTCCTACGAGCAGTACTTC
CATGLAGAKGSYEQYF
>TRBJ2-5|NA|NA|TRBV4-1
TGCGCCAGCAGCCAAGGGACGGTCCAAGAGACCCAGTACTTC
CASSQGTVQETQYF
>TRBJ2-5|TRBD2|NA|TRBV12-5
TGTGCTAGTGGTTCCACCGGGACTAGATGGGCCGAGACCCAGTACTTC
CASGSTGTRWAETQYF
>TRBJ2-7|TRBD1|NA|TRBV11-3
TGTGCCAGCAGCCGGGACAGGGACGAGCAGTACTTC
CASSRDRDEQYF
>TRBJ2-7|NA|NA|TRBV20-1
TGCAGTGCGACACAGGGCTACGAGCAGTACTTC
CSATQGYEQYF
>TRBJ2-2|NA|NA|TRBV6-1
TGTGCCGCCGCCTGGATGGTGAACACCGGGGAGCTGTTTTTT
CAAAWMVNTGELFF